This T cell receptor (beta chain) comes out of a study of regulatory T cells in long-lasting Graves disease. Notes on this clonotype: Its target is unknown.

Trimming at V came to 6 bases and at J to 0 bases, leaving 9 bases not matched to a gene. The CDR3 is made up of 16 amino acids. Per germline, CDR1 LNHDA and CDR2 SQIVND (reference sequence). Regarding the study as a whole: Under persistent disease, TRBV28, TRBJ1-2 and TRBJ2-5 were used preferentially.

Arm-PCR of CDR3 regions and iRepertoire HTBI primers were used to build TCR beta libraries. TCRdb redid the calling of the multiplex PCR reads with MiXCR, one entry per CDR3 protein. The repertoire holds hundreds of thousands of distinct CDR3 sequences, with 15% to 20% as singletons. Time point reported: newly diagnosed GD, antithyroid drugs for less than 3 months. RNA extracted from PBMCs served as the sequencing template. The same data also contributed to another study, on T cells in Graves' hyperthyroidism and ophthalmopathy. From that second work: Most clonotypes expanded in the thyroid (above 0.001) were also present in blood.

This sequence was found in a woman in her 30s with Graves disease. Here the sequenced sample was peripheral blood mononuclear cells (PBMCs), taken at new diagnosis, from a patient treated with antithyroid drugs. The rearrangement joins TRBV19 to TRBJ2-7; 9 bases fit TRBD2. The chain's CDR3 is CASRVAGDSISYEQYF. Here the CDR3 DNA reads TGTGCCAGTAGGGTAGCGGGAGACTCTATCTCCTACGAGCAGTACTTC.